The rows below give T cell receptor beta chains drawn from one sample of a study of radiation and T cells in renal cell carcinoma. Clones were sequenced by immunoSEQ multiplex PCR, and TCRdb holds only the in-frame ones, with some missing. The sample lists some 120,000 clones; 70% to 90% were seen once. The sample consisted of blood, taken from a patient whose treatment included radiotherapy and nephrectomy. These receptors all come from a woman aged 55-69 years with renal cell carcinoma. Both conserved end residues are part of each CDR3. Fields, in order: D gene, clone size, V gene, J gene, CDR3 protein, CDR3 DNA. D genes are given only for firm matches. Part of the rows lack a size; the others show once, few, many or a class for expanded clones.

d_call: NA; clone_size: NA; v_call: TRBV4-1; j_call: TRBJ2-3; cdr3_aa: CASSPDGFTDTQYF; cdr3_nt: TGCGCCAGCAGCCCCGACGGCTTCACAGATACGCAGTATTTT
d_call: NA; clone_size: NA; v_call: TRBV7-6; j_call: TRBJ2-7; cdr3_aa: CASSLSGSSSYEQYF; cdr3_nt: TGTGCCAGCAGCTTATCGGGGTCCAGCTCCTACGAGCAGTACTTC
d_call: TRBD2; clone_size: NA; v_call: TRBV5-4; j_call: TRBJ2-1; cdr3_aa: CASSSGLAGVNEQFF; cdr3_nt: TGTGCCAGCAGCTCGGGACTAGCGGGAGTCAATGAGCAGTTCTTC
d_call: NA; clone_size: NA; v_call: TRBV10-3; j_call: TRBJ2-2; cdr3_aa: CAISKNAQGTDTGELFF; cdr3_nt: TGTGCCATCAGCAAGAATGCGCAGGGAACGGACACCGGGGAGCTGTTTTTT
d_call: NA; clone_size: NA; v_call: TRBV4-2; j_call: TRBJ2-3; cdr3_aa: CASSQDPQSADTQYF; cdr3_nt: TGTGCCAGCAGCCAAGACCCGCAATCGGCAGATACGCAGTATTTT
d_call: NA; clone_size: NA; v_call: TRBV2; j_call: TRBJ1-1; cdr3_aa: CATQTGEMAEAFF; cdr3_nt: TGTGCCACCCAGACAGGAGAAATGGCTGAAGCTTTCTTT
d_call: NA; clone_size: many; v_call: TRBV29-1; j_call: TRBJ1-4; cdr3_aa: CSALGGNEKLFF; cdr3_nt: TGCAGCGCCCTGGGGGGTAATGAAAAACTGTTTTTT
d_call: NA; clone_size: NA; v_call: TRBV5-3; j_call: TRBJ2-6; cdr3_aa: CARSLPARVSSGANVLTF; cdr3_nt: TGTGCCAGAAGCTTACCCGCGAGGGTCAGCTCTGGGGCCAACGTCCTGACTTTC
d_call: TRBD2; clone_size: NA; v_call: TRBV2; j_call: TRBJ2-1; cdr3_aa: CASSGSEGGDRNEQFF; cdr3_nt: TGTGCCAGCAGTGGTTCGGAGGGAGGGGATCGGAATGAGCAGTTCTTC
d_call: TRBD1; clone_size: NA; v_call: TRBV7-6; j_call: TRBJ2-5; cdr3_aa: CASGSDRAGGIRKTQYF; cdr3_nt: TGTGCCAGCGGCTCGGACAGGGCAGGGGGTATTAGAAAGACCCAGTACTTC
d_call: TRBD1; clone_size: NA; v_call: TRBV20-1; j_call: TRBJ2-5; cdr3_aa: CTGQGGETQYF; cdr3_nt: TGCACTGGACAGGGGGGAGAGACCCAGTACTTC
d_call: TRBD2; clone_size: NA; v_call: TRBV11-2; j_call: TRBJ2-7; cdr3_aa: CASSLSGGYEQYF; cdr3_nt: TGTGCCAGCAGCCTATCGGGGGGGTACGAGCAGTACTTC
d_call: TRBD1; clone_size: NA; v_call: TRBV6-1; j_call: TRBJ1-5; cdr3_aa: CASSSGTGSVQPQHF; cdr3_nt: TGTGCCAGCAGTTCCGGGACAGGGTCAGTCCAGCCCCAGCATTTT
d_call: NA; clone_size: NA; v_call: TRBV27; j_call: TRBJ2-1; cdr3_aa: CASSLSGGERYNEQFF; cdr3_nt: TGTGCCAGCAGTTTAAGTGGTGGGGAACGCTACAATGAGCAGTTCTTC
d_call: TRBD2; clone_size: NA; v_call: TRBV18; j_call: TRBJ2-5; cdr3_aa: CASSPGRGSRETQYF; cdr3_nt: TGTGCCAGCTCACCAGGGCGGGGGTCCAGAGAGACCCAGTACTTC
d_call: TRBD2; clone_size: NA; v_call: TRBV4-1; j_call: TRBJ2-1; cdr3_aa: CASSQPGLANNEQFF; cdr3_nt: TGCGCCAGCAGCCAACCTGGACTAGCAAACAATGAGCAGTTCTTC
d_call: NA; clone_size: once; v_call: TRBV15; j_call: TRBJ2-1; cdr3_aa: CATSRGAGGSYNEQFF; cdr3_nt: TGTGCCACCAGCAGAGGGGCAGGGGGGTCCTACAATGAGCAGTTCTTC
d_call: TRBD1; clone_size: NA; v_call: TRBV9; j_call: TRBJ2-3; cdr3_aa: CASSPRTGEASDTQYF; cdr3_nt: TGTGCCAGCAGCCCTAGGACAGGGGAGGCGTCAGATACGCAGTATTTT
d_call: NA; clone_size: NA; v_call: TRBV28; j_call: TRBJ1-2; cdr3_aa: CASRGRGEYNNYGYTF; cdr3_nt: TGTGCCAGCAGAGGGAGGGGGGAGTACAATAACTATGGCTACACCTTC
d_call: NA; clone_size: NA; v_call: TRBV7-3; j_call: TRBJ2-2; cdr3_aa: CASSLRVANTGELFF; cdr3_nt: TGCGCCAGCAGCCTGAGGGTTGCGAACACCGGGGAGCTGTTTTTT
d_call: NA; clone_size: NA; v_call: TRBV4-1; j_call: TRBJ2-1; cdr3_aa: CASSQETGRSYNEQFF; cdr3_nt: TGCGCCAGCAGCCAAGAGACGGGGCGCTCCTACAATGAGCAGTTCTTC
d_call: TRBD1; clone_size: NA; v_call: TRBV6-1; j_call: TRBJ2-3; cdr3_aa: CASRTGTGGTDTQYF; cdr3_nt: TGTGCCAGCAGGACGGGGACAGGTGGAACAGATACGCAGTATTTT
d_call: NA; clone_size: NA; v_call: TRBV4-3; j_call: TRBJ2-1; cdr3_aa: CASSTLDGYNEQFF; cdr3_nt: TGCGCCAGCAGCACTCTGGACGGGTACAATGAGCAGTTCTTC
d_call: TRBD1; clone_size: NA; v_call: TRBV28; j_call: TRBJ1-1; cdr3_aa: CASRQQGLLEAFF; cdr3_nt: TGTGCCAGCAGACAACAGGGGCTTCTTGAAGCTTTCTTT
d_call: NA; clone_size: NA; v_call: TRBV4-1; j_call: TRBJ1-5; cdr3_aa: CASSQVDTTPTQPQHF; cdr3_nt: TGCGCCAGCAGCCAAGTGGACACGACACCAACTCAGCCCCAGCATTTT
d_call: NA; clone_size: NA; v_call: TRBV19; j_call: TRBJ1-5; cdr3_aa: CASSIVSGEGNQPQHF; cdr3_nt: TGTGCCAGTAGTATTGTCAGTGGGGAAGGCAATCAGCCCCAGCATTTT
d_call: NA; clone_size: NA; v_call: TRBV2; j_call: TRBJ1-1; cdr3_aa: CASSGDTEAFF; cdr3_nt: TGTGCCAGCAGTGGGGACACTGAAGCTTTCTTT
d_call: NA; clone_size: once; v_call: TRBV18; j_call: TRBJ1-1; cdr3_aa: CASSPKPLSPPNTEAFF; cdr3_nt: TGTGCCAGCTCACCAAAACCCCTATCCCCCCCGAACACTGAAGCTTTCTTT
d_call: NA; clone_size: NA; v_call: TRBV5-6; j_call: TRBJ2-6; cdr3_aa: CASSLGVTGANVLTF; cdr3_nt: TGTGCCAGCAGCTTGGGGGTAACTGGGGCCAACGTCCTGACTTTC
d_call: NA; clone_size: few; v_call: TRBV4-1; j_call: TRBJ1-2; cdr3_aa: CASSQFATDGYTF; cdr3_nt: TGCGCCAGCAGCCAATTCGCGACAGATGGCTACACCTTC
d_call: NA; clone_size: NA; v_call: TRBV11-2; j_call: TRBJ1-5; cdr3_aa: CASSPGTGQPQHF; cdr3_nt: TGTGCCAGCAGCCCAGGTACGGGGCAGCCCCAGCATTTT
d_call: TRBD1; clone_size: NA; v_call: TRBV27; j_call: TRBJ1-1; cdr3_aa: CASSFYRQGNTEAFF; cdr3_nt: TGTGCCAGCAGTTTTTACCGACAGGGGAACACTGAAGCTTTCTTT
d_call: TRBD2; clone_size: few; v_call: TRBV27; j_call: TRBJ2-1; cdr3_aa: CASSFSGPNNEQFF; cdr3_nt: TGTGCCAGCAGTTTTAGCGGGCCAAACAATGAGCAGTTCTTC
d_call: NA; clone_size: NA; v_call: TRBV5-3; j_call: TRBJ1-1; cdr3_aa: CARSLEGNTEAFF; cdr3_nt: TGTGCCAGAAGCTTGGAGGGGAACACTGAAGCTTTCTTT
d_call: NA; clone_size: once; v_call: TRBV29-1; j_call: TRBJ1-2; cdr3_aa: CSVADRRSYTF; cdr3_nt: TGCAGCGTCGCAGACAGGCGGAGCTACACCTTC
d_call: NA; clone_size: once; v_call: TRBV5-4; j_call: TRBJ1-3; cdr3_aa: CASSSIGGGTGNTIYF; cdr3_nt: TGTGCCAGCAGCTCGATAGGGGGAGGAACTGGAAACACCATATATTTT
d_call: NA; clone_size: NA; v_call: TRBV4-3; j_call: TRBJ1-5; cdr3_aa: CASSRNLGGGNQPQHF; cdr3_nt: TGCGCCAGCAGCCGCAACCTTGGGGGGGGCAATCAGCCCCAGCATTTT
d_call: NA; clone_size: NA; v_call: TRBV6-1; j_call: TRBJ1-4; cdr3_aa: CASSESGNEKLFF; cdr3_nt: TGTGCCAGCAGTGAATCCGGGAATGAAAAACTGTTTTTT
d_call: NA; clone_size: NA; v_call: TRBV6-5; j_call: TRBJ1-1; cdr3_aa: CASSYPPGGVKAEAFF; cdr3_nt: TGTGCCAGCAGTTACCCCCCCGGGGGCGTTAAGGCTGAAGCTTTCTTT
d_call: TRBD2; clone_size: once; v_call: TRBV28; j_call: TRBJ2-7; cdr3_aa: CASRRLAGAYEQYF; cdr3_nt: TGTGCCAGCAGGAGACTAGCGGGGGCCTACGAGCAGTACTTC
d_call: NA; clone_size: NA; v_call: TRBV7-2; j_call: TRBJ2-3; cdr3_aa: CASSSPFADTQYF; cdr3_nt: TGTGCCAGCAGCTCCCCTTTTGCAGATACGCAGTATTTT
d_call: TRBD1; clone_size: NA; v_call: TRBV28; j_call: TRBJ1-2; cdr3_aa: CASSPTLFSGTGYGYTF; cdr3_nt: TGTGCCAGCAGTCCCACCCTCTTTTCCGGGACAGGCTATGGCTACACCTTC
d_call: TRBD1; clone_size: NA; v_call: TRBV27; j_call: TRBJ1-1; cdr3_aa: CASRGQGIEAFF; cdr3_nt: TGTGCCAGCAGAGGACAGGGGATTGAAGCTTTCTTT
d_call: NA; clone_size: few; v_call: TRBV11-3; j_call: TRBJ1-1; cdr3_aa: CASSRTGNTEAFF; cdr3_nt: TGTGCCAGCAGCCGGACGGGGAACACTGAAGCTTTCTTT
d_call: NA; clone_size: NA; v_call: TRBV11-2; j_call: TRBJ2-4; cdr3_aa: CASSLSTVFSGGRQYF; cdr3_nt: TGTGCCAGCAGCTTATCGACGGTGTTTTCGGGGGGCCGTCAGTACTTC
d_call: TRBD1; clone_size: NA; v_call: TRBV7-8; j_call: TRBJ2-2; cdr3_aa: CASSSGGAGGELFF; cdr3_nt: TGTGCCAGCAGCTCAGGGGGCGCGGGCGGGGAGCTGTTTTTT
d_call: NA; clone_size: NA; v_call: TRBV6-5; j_call: TRBJ1-1; cdr3_aa: CASSYSKETEAFF; cdr3_nt: TGTGCCAGCAGTTACTCGAAGGAGACAGAAGCTTTCTTT
d_call: NA; clone_size: NA; v_call: TRBV27; j_call: TRBJ2-1; cdr3_aa: CASSRGDNEQFF; cdr3_nt: TGTGCCAGCAGTCGGGGAGACAATGAGCAGTTCTTC
d_call: NA; clone_size: once; v_call: TRBV5-1; j_call: TRBJ1-4; cdr3_aa: CASSNPQDGGEKLFF; cdr3_nt: TGCGCCAGCAGCAACCCACAAGACGGTGGAGAAAAACTGTTTTTT
d_call: NA; clone_size: NA; v_call: TRBV19; j_call: TRBJ2-7; cdr3_aa: CASSIATEYYEQYF; cdr3_nt: TGTGCCAGTAGTATAGCGACGGAATACTACGAGCAGTACTTC
d_call: NA; clone_size: NA; v_call: TRBV19; j_call: TRBJ2-5; cdr3_aa: CASSADETQYF; cdr3_nt: TGTGCCAGTAGTGCCGATGAGACCCAGTACTTC
d_call: TRBD1; clone_size: NA; v_call: TRBV9; j_call: TRBJ2-1; cdr3_aa: CASSVSDRGFTEQFF; cdr3_nt: TGTGCCAGCAGCGTATCAGACAGGGGTTTCACTGAGCAGTTCTTC
d_call: NA; clone_size: NA; v_call: TRBV4-3; j_call: TRBJ2-4; cdr3_aa: CASSQEGGDKNIQYF; cdr3_nt: TGCGCCAGCAGCCAAGAGGGCGGGGACAAAAACATTCAGTACTTC
d_call: TRBD2; clone_size: NA; v_call: TRBV4-3; j_call: TRBJ2-3; cdr3_aa: CASSQGSGRGTDTQYF; cdr3_nt: TGCGCCAGCAGCCAAGGTAGCGGGAGGGGCACAGATACGCAGTATTTT
d_call: NA; clone_size: NA; v_call: TRBV27; j_call: TRBJ1-1; cdr3_aa: CASSLFIVGKNTEAFF; cdr3_nt: TGTGCCAGCAGTTTATTCATTGTCGGGAAGAACACTGAAGCTTTCTTT
d_call: NA; clone_size: few; v_call: TRBV6-5; j_call: TRBJ2-3; cdr3_aa: CASSYGPGTDTQYF; cdr3_nt: TGTGCCAGCAGTTACGGCCCCGGCACAGATACGCAGTATTTT
d_call: NA; clone_size: NA; v_call: TRBV18; j_call: TRBJ1-1; cdr3_aa: CASSLQAEAFF; cdr3_nt: TGTGCCAGCTCACTCCAGGCTGAAGCTTTCTTT
d_call: NA; clone_size: NA; v_call: TRBV7-9; j_call: TRBJ2-5; cdr3_aa: CASEADQETQYF; cdr3_nt: TGTGCCAGCGAGGCAGACCAAGAGACCCAGTACTTC